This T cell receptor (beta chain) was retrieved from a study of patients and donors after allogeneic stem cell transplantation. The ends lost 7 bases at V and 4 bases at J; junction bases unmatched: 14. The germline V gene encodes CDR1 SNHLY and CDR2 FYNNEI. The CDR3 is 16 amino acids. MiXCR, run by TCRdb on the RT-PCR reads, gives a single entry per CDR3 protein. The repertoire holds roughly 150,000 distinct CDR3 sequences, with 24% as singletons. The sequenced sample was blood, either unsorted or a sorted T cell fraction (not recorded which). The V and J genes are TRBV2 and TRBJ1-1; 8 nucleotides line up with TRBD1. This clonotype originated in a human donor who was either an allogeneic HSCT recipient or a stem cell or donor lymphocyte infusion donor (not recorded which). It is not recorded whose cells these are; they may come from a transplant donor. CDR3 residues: CASTQGAIGLGTEAFF. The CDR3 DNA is TGTGCCAGCACCCAGGGGGCGATAGGCCTAGGCACTGAAGCTTTCTTT.